This T cell receptor beta chain was captured by sequencing in a study of blood T cell repertoires in COVID-19 (TCRdb year 2020). In terms of the full investigation: Collaborator samples came from the United States, Italy and Spain and covered acute and convalescent phases of COVID-19. The samples were drawn from two sources: the first 160 participants of the ongoing ImmuneRACE study, and 1,000 to 1,500 subjects contributed by 6 global collaborators. A de-identified subject ID, COVID-19 status, age in years and sex were almost always included in the sample metadata. Deeply sampled blood TCRbeta repertoires from subjects exposed to, actively infected with, or recovered from COVID-19 were included in the dataset. Where available, HLA class I and class II types were obtained from metadata supplied by the sample provider rather than from assay-based typing. The prospective study material was composed of cDNA or gDNA derived from T cells, B-cell-depleted T cells, or PBMCs. A freely available public database, intended as a resource for researchers studying the immune response to SARS-CoV-2, is where the repertoires were released. Results the study describes overall, beyond this receptor: How much clinical and demographic metadata was included differed by source and by participant, and the metadata was provided uncurated.

The immunoSEQ Assay, a bias-controlled multiplex PCR, was used to amplify TCRbeta CDR3 regions from genomic DNA. As for how the authors treated the data: Within the assay, amplification of reference gene primers was used to estimate how many nucleated cells each sample contained. To quantify the absolute abundance of each unique TCRbeta CDR3 rearrangement, sequence reads were collapsed and filtered. For each sample, productive Simpson clonality was calculated as the square root of Simpson's diversity index over productive rearrangements. TCRdb took over this immuneACCESS table, retaining in-frame rearrangements with V and J assigned. Such tables are incomplete; in checked studies, under half of the missing clones stem from an unresolved V gene, and the remainder is unexplained. That table is the source of V, J and clone size, and D and trimming were worked out from the DNA. The sample table contains about 230,000 clones; only one count was recorded for about 83% of them. The top ten constitute 6% to 9.5% of the sample.

Worth noting for this clone: Its antigen has not been determined. Base qualities are missing; no much larger clone stands one base away.

Whole blood was collected in K2EDTA tubes by collaborating institutions according to the institutions' own protocols. For TCRbeta analysis, collaborators shipped samples in one of three forms: frozen whole blood, isolated PBMCs, or DNA extracted from either of those sample types. The sequence was collected from a woman between 45 and 60 years old with acute or convalescent COVID-19. What was sequenced was peripheral blood.

The DNA is as follows: TGTGCCAGCAGTCCCCAGGGGAACACTGAAGCTTTCTTT. This encodes CASSPQGNTEAFF. The rearranged chain carries TRBV4-2 and TRBJ1-1, with a weak D call of TRBD1 (5 bases match). CDR1 and CDR2, per the germline V gene, are LGHNA and YNFKEQ. From its cysteine to its phenylalanine, the CDR3 spans 13 amino acids. The read is trimmed to its CDR3 DNA, 39 bases read in frame from base 1. V is clipped by 6 bases and J by 1 base, and the sequence between their germline boundaries is 9 bases long.